The T cell receptor (beta chain) described here comes from a study of blood T cell repertoires in COVID-19. The wider study: Specimens from acute and convalescent COVID-19 originated in the United States, Italy and Spain. The analysed material was cDNA or gDNA that came from T cells, B-cell-depleted T cells, or PBMCs.

Clones were read by immunoSEQ multiplex PCR, and TCRdb kept only the in-frame ones, dropping some. The sample holds some 180,000 clones; under 90% are singletons and the top ten take around 6.9%. The specimen was peripheral blood. This sequence was found in a man in his sixties with acute or convalescent COVID-19.

CDR3 coding DNA: TGTGCCAGCAGCCCGGGACTAGCGGGGGGGCGTTTCACCGGGGAGCTGTTTTTT. Its translation is CASSPGLAGGRFTGELFF. V usage is TRBV11-3 and J usage is TRBJ2-2; 16 nucleotides match TRBD2. The CDR3 extends over 18 amino acids. Germline V gene sequence: CDR1 SGHNT, CDR2 YENEEA. V shed 5 bases, J shed 4 bases, and the junction held 7 bases outside the gene matches.